This entry lists 9 T cell receptor beta chains sequenced from one sample in a study of graft-versus-host responses after intestinal transplantation. Assay: immunoSEQ multiplex PCR; the TCRdb copy retains only in-frame clones and omits some. The sample shows more than 15,000 clones, approximately 79% of them seen only once. Once graft tissue had been processed, intraepithelial and lamina propria lymphocytes were released. The starting material was ileum tissue, obtained approximately 480 days after intestinal transplant. These receptors came from a human patient who received an intestinal transplant, so some T cells may come from the graft donor.

The chain uses TRBV5-4 and TRBJ2-7, with D perhaps TRBD2 (6 bases). V was trimmed by 0 bases and J by 0 bases, leaving 13 bases between them. This CDR3 comprises 16 residues. Looked up from germline, CDR1 is SGHNT and CDR2 is YYREEE (reference sequence). The CDR3 sequence: CASSLGGVVSSYEQYF. The CDR3 DNA reads TGTGCCAGCAGCTTGGGGGGGGTTGTCAGCTCCTACGAGCAGTACTTC.

V usage is TRBV7-3 and J usage is TRBJ2-2, with TRBD1 identical over 8 bases. V was pared by 5 bases and J by 8 bases, with 7 bases of the junction left unmatched. The CDR3 totals 14 residues. Looked up from germline, CDR1 is SGHTA and CDR2 is FQGTGA. This chain's CDR3 is CASSAQGVAGELFF. CDR3 bases: TGTGCCAGCAGCGCACAGGGGGTCGCGGGGGAGCTGTTTTTT.

This clone was counted between two and nine times. V is TRBV6-6 and J is TRBJ1-2; D perhaps matches TRBD1 (6 bases). Germline loops: CDR1 MNHNY, CDR2 SVGAGI (reference sequence). V lost 0 bases and J 4 bases, leaving 9 bases between the germline ends. The CDR3 is 14 amino acids. The CDR3 sequence is CASSYSNRAYGYTF. CDR3 nucleotides: TGTGCCAGCAGTTACTCTAACAGGGCCTATGGCTACACCTTC.

Comments on this clone: This CDR3 is also generated by other DNA sequences in the sample. V is TRBV4-2 and J is TRBJ2-6; maybe TRBD2 (6 bases). Germline V gene data show CDR1 as LGHNA and CDR2 as YNFKEQ. CDR3 length equals 16 residues. Trimming took off 0 bases at V and 4 bases at J, with 10 bases between the two ends. DNA of the CDR3: TGTGCCAGCAGCCAAGATGGGGGGACCGGGGCCAACGTCCTGACTTTC. It specifies CASSQDGGTGANVLTF.

This chain uses TRBV7-9 with TRBJ1-5; no clear D gene. The ends were cut back, 3 bases at V and 1 base at J, with 10 bases in the middle. Germline assignment: CDR1 SEHNR and CDR2 FQNEAQ (reference sequence). There are 15 residues in the CDR3. CDR3 nucleotides: TGTGCCAGCAGCTTTTCCGGGATCAGCAATCAGCCCCAGCATTTT. Residues: CASSFSGISNQPQHF.

The chain joins TRBV9 to TRBJ2-2, with a weak D call TRBD2 (5 bases). The CDR3 runs 17 residues. Trimming removed 4 bases from V and 6 bases from J, with 22 bases in between. Germline V gene data show CDR1 as SGDLS and CDR2 as YYNGEE. CDR3: CASSLTPSEALAGELFF. CDR3 DNA sequence: TGTGCCAGCAGCCTCACGCCGTCGGAGGCCCTGGCCGGGGAGCTGTTTTTT.

V usage is TRBV6-6 and J usage is TRBJ1-2, with D possibly being TRBD1 (6 bases). Trimming shortened V by 6 bases and J by 2 bases, and 16 bases separated the two germline ends. The length of the CDR3 is 15 residues. Per germline, CDR1 MNHNY and CDR2 SVGAGI (reference sequence). CDR3 coding DNA: TGTGCCAGCAGCCGGACCGGACAGCTGAACTATGGCTACACCTTC. This codes for CASSRTGQLNYGYTF.

The genes are TRBV7-3 and TRBJ1-2, with D uncertain. Germline-derived CDR1 and CDR2 are SGHTA and FQGTGA. Trimming left V 8 bases short and J 4 bases short, with 11 bases between. The CDR3 is made up of 12 amino acids. Here the CDR3 DNA reads TGTGCCAGCGTCGGCGTGGGCTATGGCTACACCTTC. It codes for CASVGVGYGYTF. Combining the CDR3 with reference TRBV7-3 and TRBJ1-2 gives the whole variable domain GAGVSQTPSNKVTEKGKYVELRCDPISGHTALYWYRQSLGQGPEFLIYFQGTGAADDSGLPNDRFFAVRPEGSVSTLKIQRTERGDSAVYLCASVGVGYGYTFGSGTRLTVV.

Worth noting for this clone: The same CDR3 is also encoded by other DNA sequences in this sample. The chain has TRBV7-9 and TRBJ1-5; the match to TRBD1 covers 7 bases. The germline V gene encodes CDR1 SEHNR and CDR2 FQNEAQ (reference sequence). This CDR3 has 15 residues. Germline trimming cut 1 base from V and 7 bases from J; bases unmatched to any gene: 7. CDR3 coding DNA: TGTGCCAGCAGCTTAGGAGGGGGCGGGGGGCAGCCCCAGCATTTT. Translated: CASSLGGGGGQPQHF.